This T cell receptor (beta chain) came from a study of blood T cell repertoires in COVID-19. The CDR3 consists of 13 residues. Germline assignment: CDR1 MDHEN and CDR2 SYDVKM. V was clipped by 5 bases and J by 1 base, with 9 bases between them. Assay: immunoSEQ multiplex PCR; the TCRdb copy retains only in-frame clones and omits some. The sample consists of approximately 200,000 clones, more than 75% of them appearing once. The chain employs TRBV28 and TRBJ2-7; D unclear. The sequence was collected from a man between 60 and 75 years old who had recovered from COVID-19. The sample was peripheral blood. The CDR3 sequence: CASSATPSYEQYF. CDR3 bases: TGTGCCAGCAGTGCCACTCCTTCCTACGAGCAGTACTTC.